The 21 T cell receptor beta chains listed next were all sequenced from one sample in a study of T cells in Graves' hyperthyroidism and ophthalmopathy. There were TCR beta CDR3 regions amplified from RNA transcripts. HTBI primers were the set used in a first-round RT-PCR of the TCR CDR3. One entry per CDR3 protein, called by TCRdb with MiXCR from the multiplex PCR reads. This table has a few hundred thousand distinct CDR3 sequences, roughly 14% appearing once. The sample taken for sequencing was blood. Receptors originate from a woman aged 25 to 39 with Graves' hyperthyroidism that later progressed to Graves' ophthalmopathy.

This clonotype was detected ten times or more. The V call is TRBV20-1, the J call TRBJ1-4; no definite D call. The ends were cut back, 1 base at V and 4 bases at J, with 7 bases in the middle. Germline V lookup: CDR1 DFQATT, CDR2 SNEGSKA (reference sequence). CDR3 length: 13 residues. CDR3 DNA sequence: TGCAGTGCTAGAGCGCAGCTTAATGAAAAACTGTTTTTT. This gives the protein CSARAQLNEKLFF.

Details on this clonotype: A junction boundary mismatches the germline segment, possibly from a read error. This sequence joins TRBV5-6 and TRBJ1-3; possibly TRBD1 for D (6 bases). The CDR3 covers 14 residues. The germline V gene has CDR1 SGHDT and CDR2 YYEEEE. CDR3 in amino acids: CASSLGALGNTIYF. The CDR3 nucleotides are TGTGCCAGCAGTTTGGGGGCCCTTGGAAACACCATATATTTT. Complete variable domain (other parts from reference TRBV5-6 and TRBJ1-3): DAGVTQSPTHLIKTRGQQVTLRCSPKSGHDTVSWYQQALGQGPQFIFQYYEEEERQRGNFPDRFSGHQFPNYSSELNVNALLLGDSALYLCASSLGALGNTIYFGEGSWLTVV.

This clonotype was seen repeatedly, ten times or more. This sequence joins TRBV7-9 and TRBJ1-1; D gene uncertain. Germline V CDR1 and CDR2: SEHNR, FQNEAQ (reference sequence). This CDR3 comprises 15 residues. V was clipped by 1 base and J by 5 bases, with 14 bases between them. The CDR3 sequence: CASSLVGGEGTEAFF. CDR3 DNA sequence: TGTGCCAGCAGCTTAGTCGGCGGGGAAGGGACTGAAGCTTTCTTT.

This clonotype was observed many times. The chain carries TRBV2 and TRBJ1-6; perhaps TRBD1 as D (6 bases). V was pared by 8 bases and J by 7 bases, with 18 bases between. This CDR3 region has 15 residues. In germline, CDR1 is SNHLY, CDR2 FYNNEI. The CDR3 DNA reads TGTGCCAGCGCAACCGAGGACAGTTTCAATTCACCCCTCCACTTT. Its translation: CASATEDSFNSPLHF.

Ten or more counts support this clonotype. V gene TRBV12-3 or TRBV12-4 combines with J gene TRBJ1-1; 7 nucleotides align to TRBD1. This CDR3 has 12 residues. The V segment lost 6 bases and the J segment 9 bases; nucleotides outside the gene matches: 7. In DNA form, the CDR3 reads TGTGCCAGCAGAAGGGACAGCCCGAAAGCTTTCTTT. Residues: CASRRDSPKAFF.

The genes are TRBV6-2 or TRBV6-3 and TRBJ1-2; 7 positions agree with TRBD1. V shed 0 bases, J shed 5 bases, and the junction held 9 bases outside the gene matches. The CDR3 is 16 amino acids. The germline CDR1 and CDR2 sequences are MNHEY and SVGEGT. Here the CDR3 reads CASSYSTGLGGYGYTF. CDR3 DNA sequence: TGTGCCAGCAGTTACTCGACAGGGTTGGGGGGATATGGCTACACCTTC.

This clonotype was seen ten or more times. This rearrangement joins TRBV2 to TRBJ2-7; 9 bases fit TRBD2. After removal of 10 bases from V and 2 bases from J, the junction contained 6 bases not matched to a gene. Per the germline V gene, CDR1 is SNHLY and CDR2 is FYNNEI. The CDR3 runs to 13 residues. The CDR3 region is CATQAGGTYEQYF. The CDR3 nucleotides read TGTGCCACGCAAGCGGGAGGAACCTACGAGCAGTACTTC. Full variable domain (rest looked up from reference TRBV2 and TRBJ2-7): EPEVTQTPSHQVTQMGQEVILRCVPISNHLYFYWYRQILGQKVEFLVSFYNNEISEKSEIFDDQFSVERPDGSNFTLKIRSTKLEDSAMYFCATQAGGTYEQYFGPGTRLTVT.

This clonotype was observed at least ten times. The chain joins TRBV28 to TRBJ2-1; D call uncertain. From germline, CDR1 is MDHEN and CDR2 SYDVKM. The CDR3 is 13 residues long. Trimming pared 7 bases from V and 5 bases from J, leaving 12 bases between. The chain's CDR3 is CASTFQWDNEQFF. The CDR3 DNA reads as TGTGCCAGCACCTTTCAGTGGGACAATGAGCAGTTCTTC.

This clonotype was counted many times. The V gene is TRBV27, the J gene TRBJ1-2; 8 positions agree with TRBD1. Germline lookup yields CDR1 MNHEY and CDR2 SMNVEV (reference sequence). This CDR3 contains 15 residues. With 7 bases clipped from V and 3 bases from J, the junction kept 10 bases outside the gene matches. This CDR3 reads CASTGDRGVDYGYTF. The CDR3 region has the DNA TGTGCCAGCACCGGAGACAGGGGTGTGGACTATGGCTACACCTTC.

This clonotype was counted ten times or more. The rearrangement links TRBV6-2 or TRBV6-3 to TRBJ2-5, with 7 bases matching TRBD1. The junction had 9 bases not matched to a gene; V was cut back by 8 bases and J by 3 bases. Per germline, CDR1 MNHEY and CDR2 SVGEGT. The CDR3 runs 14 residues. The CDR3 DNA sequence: TGTGCCAGCGGCAAAGCAGGGGGAAAAGAGACCCAGTACTTC. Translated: CASGKAGGKETQYF.

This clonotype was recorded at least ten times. The CDR3 sequence: CASSEQKPGKLPGELFF. CDR3 nucleotide sequence: TGTGCCAGCAGCGAACAGAAACCTGGGAAACTCCCCGGGGAGCTGTTTTTT. The genes are TRBV7-2 and TRBJ2-2; D not resolved. V lost 5 bases to trimming and J lost 6 bases, with 22 bases between them. Germline CDR1 SGHTA, CDR2 FQGNSA. This CDR3 is 17 amino acids long.

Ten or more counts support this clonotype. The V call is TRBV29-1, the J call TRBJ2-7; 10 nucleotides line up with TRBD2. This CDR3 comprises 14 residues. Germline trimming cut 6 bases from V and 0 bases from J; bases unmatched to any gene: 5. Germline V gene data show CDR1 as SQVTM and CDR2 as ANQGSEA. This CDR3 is CSVGRTSGSYEQYF. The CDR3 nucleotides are TGCAGCGTGGGAAGGACTAGCGGCTCCTACGAGCAGTACTTC.

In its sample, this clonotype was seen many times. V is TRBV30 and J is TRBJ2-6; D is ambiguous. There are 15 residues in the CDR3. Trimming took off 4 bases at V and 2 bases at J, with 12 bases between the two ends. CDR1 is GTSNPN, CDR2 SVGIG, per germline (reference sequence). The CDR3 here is CAWTLVGTGANVLTF. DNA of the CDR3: TGTGCCTGGACGTTGGTGGGGACTGGGGCCAACGTCCTGACTTTC.

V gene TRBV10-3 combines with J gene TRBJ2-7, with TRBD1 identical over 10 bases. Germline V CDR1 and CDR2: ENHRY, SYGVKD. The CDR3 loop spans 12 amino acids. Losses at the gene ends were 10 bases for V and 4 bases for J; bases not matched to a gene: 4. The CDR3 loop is CATRDRGYEQYF. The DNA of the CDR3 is TGTGCCACTAGGGACAGGGGATACGAGCAGTACTTC.

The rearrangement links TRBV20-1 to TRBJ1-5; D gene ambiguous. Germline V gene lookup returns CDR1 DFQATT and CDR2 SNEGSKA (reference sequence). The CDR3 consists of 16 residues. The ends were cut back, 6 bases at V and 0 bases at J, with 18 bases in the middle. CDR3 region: CSASDQRWNSNQPQHF. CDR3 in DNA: TGCAGTGCGTCAGACCAGCGTTGGAATAGCAATCAGCCCCAGCATTTT.

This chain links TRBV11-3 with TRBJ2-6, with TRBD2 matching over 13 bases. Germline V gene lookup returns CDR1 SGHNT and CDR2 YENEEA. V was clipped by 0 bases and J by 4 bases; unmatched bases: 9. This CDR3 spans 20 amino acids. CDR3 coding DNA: TGTGCCAGCAGCTTAGAGGGACTAGCGGGATACCTTTGGGGGGCCAACGTCCTGACTTTC. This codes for CASSLEGLAGYLWGANVLTF.

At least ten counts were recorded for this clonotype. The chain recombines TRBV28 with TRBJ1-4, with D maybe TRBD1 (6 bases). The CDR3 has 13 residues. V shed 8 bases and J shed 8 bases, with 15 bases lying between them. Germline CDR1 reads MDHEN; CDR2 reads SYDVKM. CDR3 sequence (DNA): TGTGCCAGCGAGGACAGTCTGATGGAAAAACTGTTTTTT. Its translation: CASEDSLMEKLFF.

This chain's CDR3 is CASSATPTGGLRLAGTDTQYF. CDR3 sequence (DNA): TGTGCCAGCAGCGCGACCCCAACAGGGGGCTTGAGACTAGCGGGGACAGATACGCAGTATTTT. This chain joins TRBV7-3 and TRBJ2-3, with 11 bases matching TRBD2. The germline V gene encodes CDR1 SGHTA and CDR2 FQGTGA. This CDR3 contains 21 residues. Unmatched junction bases numbered 22, after V lost 5 bases and J lost 3 bases.

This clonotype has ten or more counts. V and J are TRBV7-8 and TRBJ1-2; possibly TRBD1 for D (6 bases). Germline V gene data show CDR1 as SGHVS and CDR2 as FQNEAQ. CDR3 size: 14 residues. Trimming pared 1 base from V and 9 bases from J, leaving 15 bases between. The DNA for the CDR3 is TGTGCCAGCAGCTTAGAAGGGACACCTGATCGCTACACCTTC. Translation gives CASSLEGTPDRYTF.

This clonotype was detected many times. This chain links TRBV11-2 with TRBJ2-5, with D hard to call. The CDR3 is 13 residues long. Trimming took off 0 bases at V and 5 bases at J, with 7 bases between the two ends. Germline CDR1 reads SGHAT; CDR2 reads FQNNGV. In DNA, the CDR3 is TGTGCCAGCAGCTTAGATCAGAGGGAGACCCAGTACTTC. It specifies CASSLDQRETQYF.

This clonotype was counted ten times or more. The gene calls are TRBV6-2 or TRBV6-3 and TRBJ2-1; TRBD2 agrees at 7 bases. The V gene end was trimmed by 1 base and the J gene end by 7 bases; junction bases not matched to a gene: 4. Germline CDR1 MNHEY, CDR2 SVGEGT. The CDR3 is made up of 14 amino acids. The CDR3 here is CASSYLAGVNEQFF. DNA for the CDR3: TGTGCCAGCAGTTACTTGGCGGGAGTGAATGAGCAGTTCTTC.